The 2 T cell receptor beta chains presented below share a single source sample, sequenced in a study of identical twins. Using its own MiXCR run on the 5' RACE reads, TCRdb lists one record per CDR3 protein. The sample has around 280,000 distinct CDR3 sequences, roughly 8.6% seen once. This sample was shared with a second study, whose subject was yellow fever vaccine responses in identical twins.

The sequenced sample was memory (CD45RO+) T cells sorted from blood. The receptors were sampled from a woman in her late teens or twenties in good health.

In its sample, this clonotype was seen a few times. J is TRBJ2-5 and V is TRBV28, with TRBD1 identical over 7 bases. The CDR3 runs to 16 residues. The germline V gene encodes CDR1 MDHEN and CDR2 SYDVKM. Trimming at V came to 5 bases and at J to 5 bases, leaving 14 bases not matched to a gene. CDR3 loop: CASSAARGQVSETQYF. Written as DNA, the CDR3 is TGTGCCAGCAGTGCCGCGAGGGGGCAAGTTTCGGAGACCCAGTACTTC.

This clonotype was found a few times. The chain recombines TRBV27 with TRBJ2-2; tentatively, D is TRBD2 (6 bases). From germline, CDR1 is MNHEY and CDR2 SMNVEV (reference sequence). The V end lost 5 bases, the J end lost 1 base, and 17 bases lay between the germline ends. The CDR3 is 17 residues long. CDR3 sequence: CASSKRGVSVNTGELFF. Written as DNA, the CDR3 is TGTGCCAGCAGTAAACGCGGGGTTTCAGTGAACACCGGGGAGCTGTTTTTT.